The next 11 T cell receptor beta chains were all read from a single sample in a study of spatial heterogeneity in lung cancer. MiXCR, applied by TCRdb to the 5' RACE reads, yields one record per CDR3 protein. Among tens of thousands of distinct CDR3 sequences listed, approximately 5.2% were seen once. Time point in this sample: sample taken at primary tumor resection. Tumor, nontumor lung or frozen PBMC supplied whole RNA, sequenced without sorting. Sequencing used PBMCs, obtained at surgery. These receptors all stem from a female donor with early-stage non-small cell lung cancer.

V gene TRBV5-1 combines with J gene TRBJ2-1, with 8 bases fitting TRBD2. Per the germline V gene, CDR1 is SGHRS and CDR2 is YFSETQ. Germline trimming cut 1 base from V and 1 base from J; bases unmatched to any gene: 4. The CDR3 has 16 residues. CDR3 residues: CASSLNTGGSYNEQFF. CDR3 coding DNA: TGCGCCAGCAGCTTGAATACGGGAGGGTCCTACAATGAGCAGTTCTTC.

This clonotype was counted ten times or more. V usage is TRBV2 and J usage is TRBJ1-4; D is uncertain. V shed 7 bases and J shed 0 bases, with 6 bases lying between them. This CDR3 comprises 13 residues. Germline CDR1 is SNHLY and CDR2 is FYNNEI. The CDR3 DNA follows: TGTGCCAGCACAACCTCAACTAATGAAAAACTGTTTTTT. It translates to CASTTSTNEKLFF.

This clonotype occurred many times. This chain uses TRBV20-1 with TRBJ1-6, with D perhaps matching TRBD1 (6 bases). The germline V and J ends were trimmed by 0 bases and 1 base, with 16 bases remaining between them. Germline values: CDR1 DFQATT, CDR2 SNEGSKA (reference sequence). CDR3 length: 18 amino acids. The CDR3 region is CSARDRGQGLSYNSPLHF. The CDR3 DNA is TGCAGTGCTAGAGATCGAGGGCAGGGGTTATCCTATAATTCACCCCTCCACTTT.

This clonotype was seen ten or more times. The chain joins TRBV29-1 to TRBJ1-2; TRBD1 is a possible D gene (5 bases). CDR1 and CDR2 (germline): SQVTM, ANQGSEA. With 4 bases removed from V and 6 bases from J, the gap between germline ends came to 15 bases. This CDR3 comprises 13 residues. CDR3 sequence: CSVVSGGWDGYTF. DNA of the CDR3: TGCAGCGTTGTATCCGGGGGTTGGGATGGCTACACCTTC.

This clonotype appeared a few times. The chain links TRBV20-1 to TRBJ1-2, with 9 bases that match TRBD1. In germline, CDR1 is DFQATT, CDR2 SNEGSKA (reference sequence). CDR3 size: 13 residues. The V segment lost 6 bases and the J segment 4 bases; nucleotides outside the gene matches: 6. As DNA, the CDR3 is TGCAGTGCCACGGGACAGGGAGTCTATGGCTACACCTTC. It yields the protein CSATGQGVYGYTF.

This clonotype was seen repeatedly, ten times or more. CDR3 sequence: CASSPRGYEQYF. The CDR3 nucleotides read TGCGCCAGCAGCCCGAGGGGCTACGAGCAGTACTTC. The rearrangement uses TRBV5-1 and TRBJ2-7; the D gene could be TRBD1 or TRBD2 (5 bases each). Looked up from germline, CDR1 is SGHRS and CDR2 is YFSETQ. The CDR3 is 12 residues long. V gave up 4 bases and J gave up 3 bases, with 8 bases separating them.

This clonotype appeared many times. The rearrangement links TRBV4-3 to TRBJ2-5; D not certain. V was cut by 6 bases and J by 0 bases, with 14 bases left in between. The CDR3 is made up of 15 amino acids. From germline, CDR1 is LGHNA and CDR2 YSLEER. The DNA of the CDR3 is TGCGCCAGCAGTCCCATGTACGGCTACCAAGAGACCCAGTACTTC. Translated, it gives CASSPMYGYQETQYF.

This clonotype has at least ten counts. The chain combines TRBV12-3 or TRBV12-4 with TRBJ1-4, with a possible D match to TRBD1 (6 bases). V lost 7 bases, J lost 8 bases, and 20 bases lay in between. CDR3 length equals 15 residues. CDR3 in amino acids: CASNTIGLGGEKLFF. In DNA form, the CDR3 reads TGTGCCAGCAATACAATAGGGCTCGGGGGCGAAAAACTGTTTTTT.

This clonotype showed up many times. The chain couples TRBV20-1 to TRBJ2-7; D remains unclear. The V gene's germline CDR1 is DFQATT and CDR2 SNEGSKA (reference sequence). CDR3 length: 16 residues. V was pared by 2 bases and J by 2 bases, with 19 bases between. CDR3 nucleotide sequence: TGCAGTGCTAGATCCACCCCCTTGCGGAGAACCTACGAGCAGTACTTC. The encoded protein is CSARSTPLRRTYEQYF.

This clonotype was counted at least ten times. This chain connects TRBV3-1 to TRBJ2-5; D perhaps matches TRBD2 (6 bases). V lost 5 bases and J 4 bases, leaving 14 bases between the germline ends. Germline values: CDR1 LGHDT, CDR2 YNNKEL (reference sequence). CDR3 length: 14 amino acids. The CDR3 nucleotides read TGTGCCAGCAGCTTTTCCATTAGCGGAGAGACCCAGTACTTC. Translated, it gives CASSFSISGETQYF.

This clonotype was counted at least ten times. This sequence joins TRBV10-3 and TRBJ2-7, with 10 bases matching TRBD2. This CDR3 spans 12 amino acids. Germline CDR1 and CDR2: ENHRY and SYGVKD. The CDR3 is CATGLAVYEQYF. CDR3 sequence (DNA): TGTGCTACCGGACTAGCGGTGTACGAGCAGTACTTC.